This T cell receptor beta chain emerged from a study of metastatic and nonmetastatic thyroid tumors. At the level of the study: Both malignant and benign thyroid patients supplied peripheral blood and tumor or nodule tissue samples, across which the repertoires of these patients were then compared.

Thyroid surgery was performed in patients who had received no treatment beforehand. V was clipped by 5 bases and J by 9 bases, with 21 bases between them. This CDR3 has 15 amino acids. Germline V gene sequence: CDR1 MNHNS, CDR2 SASEGT. Authors' data handling: Using the CDR3 differences seen across clinicopathological groups, the authors built a distant-metastasis classifier for papillary thyroid cancer, which was meant to discriminate distant-metastatic patients. TCRdb reassembled clones from the PCR reads with MiXCR. None of the V and J calls come from the authors' own analysis; TCRdb made them. This sample yields approximately 30,000 clones, of which roughly 17% are seen a single time; approximately 4.5% belongs to the top ten. By share of the sample, this clone is medium-sized. No antigen is known for it. Overall study results and limits: Malignant thyroid tumors reportedly exceeded benign nodules significantly in TCR beta diversity, with the difference appearing in blood and tumor.

Material for sequencing was blood. The chain carries TRBV6-1 and TRBJ2-3, with D maybe TRBD2 (5 bases). This clonotype was obtained from a female donor with papillary thyroid cancer or a benign thyroid nodule (not recorded which). Some clones in this sample may be carry-over from other donors' samples. In DNA, the CDR3 is TGTGCCAGCAGTTCCCGGGAATCCCCGGCATACACGCAGTATTTT. Encoded protein: CASSSRESPAYTQYF.